This T cell receptor (beta chain) was observed in a study of identical twins' blood T cells. The wider study: Roughly 6 alpha and six beta libraries together yielded 54 million or so reads.

TCRdb recomputed calls from the 5' RACE reads with MiXCR, one row per CDR3 protein. This table holds 300,000 to 400,000 distinct CDR3 sequences, roughly 31% found once. Broader study findings: Shared CDR3 clonotype counts between two donors mainly tracked the product of their cloneset sizes, twins included.

In regard to this clonotype: As yet, its antigen is unknown.

This clonotype was obtained from a woman aged 18 to 55 in good health. Sequences were obtained from PBMCs.

The CDR3 loop reads CASSYGGQGNSPLHF. CDR3 in DNA: TGTGCCAGCAGTTACGGCGGTCAGGGCAATTCACCCCTCCACTTT. The chain couples TRBV6-5 to TRBJ1-6; D may be TRBD1 (5 bases). The CDR3 extends over 15 amino acids. Germline V gene lookup returns CDR1 MNHEY and CDR2 SVGAGI. Between the trimmed V and J ends, which lost 2 bases and 7 bases, there was a span of 12 bases.